Below are 28 T cell receptor beta chains sequenced from a single sample in a study of blood T cell repertoires in COVID-19. Clones were read by immunoSEQ multiplex PCR, and TCRdb kept only the in-frame ones, dropping some. The sample lists some 150,000 clones; 85% were seen once. Sequenced material: peripheral blood. These receptors were taken from a man aged 50 or older with acute or convalescent COVID-19.

The chain employs TRBV29-1 and TRBJ1-2, with D tentatively TRBD1 (6 bases). The CDR3 length is 12 residues. V lost 7 bases and J 9 bases, leaving 18 bases between the germline ends. Germline V gene lookup returns CDR1 SQVTM and CDR2 ANQGSEA. The CDR3 sequence is CSAESGQVRYTF. CDR3 bases: TGCAGCGCGGAATCGGGACAAGTACGCTACACCTTC.

V gene TRBV4-1 combines with J gene TRBJ1-2; D is uncertain. CDR1 and CDR2 from the germline V gene are MGHRA and YSYEKL. This CDR3 region has 15 residues. The V end was cut by 5 bases, the J end by 7 bases, with 20 bases between. As DNA, the CDR3 is TGCGCCAGCAGCTTTAGCATGGAGATTGCTCCTGGCTACACCTTC. Encoded protein: CASSFSMEIAPGYTF.

This chain joins TRBV2 and TRBJ1-3, with 7 bases that match TRBD1. The CDR3 runs 13 residues. The V gene end was trimmed by 7 bases and the J gene end by 4 bases; junction bases not matched to a gene: 4. Germline CDR1 is SNHLY and CDR2 is FYNNEI. The CDR3 reads CASTPTGGNTIYF. DNA of the CDR3: TGTGCCAGCACCCCGACAGGGGGAAACACCATATATTTT.

V and J are TRBV28 and TRBJ1-1; D is unclear. CDR1 and CDR2 from the germline V gene are MDHEN and SYDVKM. Trimming left V 8 bases short and J 8 bases short, with 9 bases between. CDR3 length equals 10 residues. The CDR3 loop reads CASRRGEAFF. In DNA form, the CDR3 reads TGTGCCAGCCGACGAGGCGAAGCTTTCTTT.

The V call is TRBV18, the J call TRBJ2-5; 8 nucleotides agree with TRBD1. CDR1 and CDR2 from the germline V gene are KGHSH and LQKENI. V was clipped by 3 bases and J by 5 bases; unmatched bases: 2. CDR3 length: 13 amino acids. The CDR3 here is CASSPGQGETQYF. The CDR3 DNA reads TGTGCCAGCTCACCCGGACAGGGTGAGACCCAGTACTTC.

The chain uses TRBV19 and TRBJ2-1; 13 nucleotides align to TRBD2. The length of the CDR3 is 18 residues. Looked up from germline, CDR1 is LNHDA and CDR2 is SQIVND (reference sequence). The J segment lost 10 bases and the V segment lost 7 bases, leaving 19 bases of the junction unmatched. This CDR3 is CASTELPPGLAGWTEQFF. The CDR3 bases are TGTGCCAGTACCGAGCTCCCTCCGGGACTAGCGGGGTGGACGGAGCAGTTCTTC.

The chain links TRBV5-1 to TRBJ1-1; maybe TRBD1 (6 bases). This CDR3 spans 13 amino acids. Trimming pared 0 bases from V and 6 bases from J, leaving 9 bases between. In germline, CDR1 is SGHRS, CDR2 YFSETQ. This CDR3 reads CASSLGGLSEAFF. Here the CDR3 DNA reads TGCGCCAGCAGCTTGGGGGGGCTGTCTGAAGCTTTCTTT.

The chain recombines TRBV9 with TRBJ1-4; D is unclear. Germline assignment: CDR1 SGDLS and CDR2 YYNGEE. This CDR3 spans 14 amino acids. Trimming shortened V by 1 base and J by 0 bases, and 4 bases separated the two germline ends. Here the CDR3 DNA reads TGTGCCAGCAGCGTATCTGCAACTAATGAAAAACTGTTTTTT. It is translated as CASSVSATNEKLFF.

V usage is TRBV5-6 and J usage is TRBJ1-5, with D unresolved. The germline V gene encodes CDR1 SGHDT and CDR2 YYEEEE. Trimming removed 0 bases at V and 4 bases at J, with 11 bases between. The CDR3 has 15 residues. CDR3 nucleotides: TGTGCCAGCAGCTTGGCCAACAGAGAGAATCAGCCCCAGCATTTT. This codes for CASSLANRENQPQHF. Filled out from reference TRBV5-6 and TRBJ1-5, the complete variable domain reads DAGVTQSPTHLIKTRGQQVTLRCSPKSGHDTVSWYQQALGQGPQFIFQYYEEEERQRGNFPDRFSGHQFPNYSSELNVNALLLGDSALYLCASSLANRENQPQHFGDGTRLSIL.

V is TRBV10-3 and J is TRBJ2-3, with 12 bases matching TRBD2. Trimming removed 5 bases from V and 0 bases from J; junction bases left unmatched: 6. From germline, CDR1 is ENHRY and CDR2 SYGVKD. This CDR3 is built from 17 residues. CDR3 amino acids: CAISSRTSGASTDTQYF. DNA for the CDR3: TGTGCCATCAGTTCGAGGACTAGCGGGGCAAGCACAGATACGCAGTATTTT.

The chain links TRBV6-6 to TRBJ2-7; TRBD1 matches 7 bases. Germline V gene lookup returns CDR1 MNHNY and CDR2 SVGAGI (reference sequence). Trimming cost V 6 bases and J 3 bases; bases outside gene matches: 8. This CDR3 is 14 amino acids long. The chain's CDR3 is CASSPDREIYEQYF. As DNA, the CDR3 is TGTGCCAGCAGCCCAGACAGGGAGATCTACGAGCAGTACTTC.

The V and J genes are TRBV9 and TRBJ2-1, with 12 positions matching TRBD2. After removal of 5 bases from V and 5 bases from J, the junction contained 2 bases not matched to a gene. CDR1 and CDR2 from the germline V gene are SGDLS and YYNGEE. This CDR3 has 14 amino acids. CDR3 coding DNA: TGTGCCAGCAGTCGACTAGCGGGGGACAATGAGCAGTTCTTC. Its protein product is CASSRLAGDNEQFF.

This chain connects TRBV27 to TRBJ2-1; 12 nucleotides match TRBD2. Germline CDR1 is MNHEY and CDR2 is SMNVEV (reference sequence). The CDR3 has 15 residues. Trimming at V came to 4 bases and at J to 8 bases, leaving 6 bases not matched to a gene. DNA for the CDR3: TGTGCCAGCAGTTCCCTAGCGGGAGGGGGCCATGAGCAGTTCTTC. Its translation is CASSSLAGGGHEQFF.

V and J are TRBV5-1 and TRBJ1-1; the match to TRBD1 covers 8 bases. Germline V CDR1 and CDR2: SGHRS, YFSETQ. V lost 3 bases and J lost 0; bases outside the gene matches: 7. The CDR3 has 16 amino acids. CDR3 protein: CASSYKTGAMNTEAFF. The CDR3, as DNA: TGCGCCAGCAGCTACAAGACAGGGGCCATGAACACTGAAGCTTTCTTT.

This chain links TRBV2 with TRBJ1-1, with unresolved D. Germline lookup yields CDR1 SNHLY and CDR2 FYNNEI. This CDR3 comprises 12 residues. Trimming removed 5 bases at V and 5 bases at J, with 9 bases between. CDR3 in amino acids: CASSTTITEAFF. CDR3 nucleotides: TGTGCCAGCAGTACAACCATAACTGAAGCTTTCTTT.

The sample holds one count of this clone. V is TRBV28 and J is TRBJ1-2; D is uncertain. V was pared by 7 bases and J by 8 bases, with 17 bases between. Germline V gives CDR1 MDHEN, CDR2 SYDVKM. CDR3 length equals 13 residues. For the CDR3, the DNA is TGTGCCAGCAAGAGAGGAGGAGGTCGAGGCTACACCTTC. The encoded protein is CASKRGGGRGYTF.

The chain links TRBV11-2 to TRBJ1-4; 8 positions agree with TRBD1. J lost 9 bases, V lost 4 bases, and 7 bases had no gene match. Germline V gene sequence: CDR1 SGHAT, CDR2 FQNNGV. The CDR3 contains 14 residues. In DNA form, the CDR3 reads TGTGCCAGCAGCTCCCCCCGACAGGGGAAAAAACTGTTTTTT. It is translated as CASSSPRQGKKLFF.

The chain recombines TRBV5-1 with TRBJ1-4; 10 positions agree with TRBD1. Per germline, CDR1 SGHRS and CDR2 YFSETQ. Losses at the gene ends were 4 bases for V and 7 bases for J; bases not matched to a gene: 4. The CDR3 sequence is 14 residues long. The CDR3 region is CASSPDRGSEKLFF. CDR3 sequence (DNA): TGCGCCAGCAGCCCGGACAGGGGGAGTGAAAAACTGTTTTTT. Full variable domain (outside the CDR3, taken from reference TRBV5-1 and TRBJ1-4): KAGVTQTPRYLIKTRGQQVTLSCSPISGHRSVSWYQQTPGQGLQFLFEYFSETQRNKGNFPGRFSGRQFSNSRSEMNVSTLELGDSALYLCASSPDRGSEKLFFGSGTQLSVL.

The rearrangement links TRBV18 to TRBJ2-2; 7 bases map to TRBD2. Trimming took 3 bases from V and 5 from J; bases not matched to a gene: 6. This CDR3 contains 15 residues. From germline, CDR1 is KGHSH and CDR2 LQKENI. The CDR3 is CASSPVSGATGELFF. CDR3 in DNA: TGTGCCAGCTCACCTGTGAGCGGGGCGACCGGGGAGCTGTTTTTT. The variable domain in full, completed from reference TRBV18 and TRBJ2-2, reads NAGVMQNPRHLVRRRGQEARLRCSPMKGHSHVYWYRQLPEEGLKFMVYLQKENIIDESGMPKERFSAEFPKEGPSILRIQQVVRGDSAAYFCASSPVSGATGELFFGEGSRLTVL.

This clone came up a few times. CDR3 in amino acids: CASSMIRGQKNYGYTF. DNA for the CDR3: TGTGCCAGTAGTATGATTAGAGGACAGAAGAACTATGGCTACACCTTC. The chain couples TRBV19 to TRBJ1-2; perhaps TRBD1 as D (6 bases). Germline V gene data show CDR1 as LNHDA and CDR2 as SQIVND (reference sequence). The CDR3 spans 16 residues. The germline V and J ends were trimmed by 3 bases and 2 bases, with 16 bases remaining between them.

The CDR3 sequence is CASSISGTSTDTQYF. The CDR3 DNA reads as TGTGCCAGTAGTATTAGCGGGACTAGCACAGATACGCAGTATTTT. The genes are TRBV19 and TRBJ2-3; 8 nucleotides match TRBD2. Germline assignment: CDR1 LNHDA and CDR2 SQIVND (reference sequence). J lost 0 bases, V lost 3 bases, and 2 bases had no gene match. The CDR3 is 15 amino acids. Full variable domain (remainder filled in from reference TRBV19 and TRBJ2-3): DGGITQSPKYLFRKEGQNVTLSCEQNLNHDAMYWYRQDPGQGLRLIYYSQIVNDFQKGDIAEGYSVSREKKESFPLTVTSAQKNPTAFYLCASSISGTSTDTQYFGPGTRLTVL.

The gene calls are TRBV6-2 or TRBV6-3 and TRBJ2-1; D gene uncertain. This CDR3 is built from 13 residues. V dropped 4 bases and J dropped 3 bases, with 7 bases sitting between them. In germline, CDR1 is MNHEY, CDR2 SVGEGT. CDR3: CASSLEYYNEQFF. CDR3 bases: TGTGCCAGCAGTTTAGAGTACTACAATGAGCAGTTCTTC.

The V and J genes are TRBV7-8 and TRBJ2-5, with 7 bases that match TRBD2. V dropped 2 bases and J dropped 3; count of bases not matched to a gene: 6. CDR1 and CDR2 (germline): SGHVS, FQNEAQ. This CDR3 spans 15 amino acids. Here the CDR3 DNA reads TGTGCCAGCAGCTTAAGGCGGGAGTTAGAAGAGACCCAGTACTTC. The encoded protein is CASSLRRELEETQYF. Filled out from reference TRBV7-8 and TRBJ2-5, the complete variable domain reads GAGVSQSPRYKVAKRGQDVALRCDPISGHVSLFWYQQALGQGPEFLTYFQNEAQLDKSGLPSDRFFAERPEGSVSTLKIQRTQQEDSAVYLCASSLRRELEETQYFGPGTRLLVL.

As for this clone: This sample also contains other DNA sequences that code for the same CDR3. V usage is TRBV30 and J usage is TRBJ1-4; 9 nucleotides line up with TRBD1. The junction had 2 bases not matched to a gene; V was cut back by 2 bases and J by 4 bases. The CDR3 is made up of 14 amino acids. Germline-derived CDR1 and CDR2 are GTSNPN and SVGIG (reference sequence). The CDR3 reads CAWSRGQGNEKLFF. CDR3 sequence (DNA): TGTGCCTGGAGTAGGGGACAGGGTAATGAAAAACTGTTTTTT.

This chain connects TRBV6-5 to TRBJ1-1, with unresolved D. Trimming pared 4 bases from V and 3 bases from J, leaving 15 bases between. The CDR3 covers 15 residues. Germline loops: CDR1 MNHEY, CDR2 SVGAGI. The CDR3 here is CASSFKGGRDTEAFF. CDR3 DNA: TGTGCCAGCAGTTTCAAGGGAGGACGGGACACTGAAGCTTTCTTT.

The chain recombines TRBV7-3 with TRBJ2-7; 10 bases align to TRBD1. J gave up 4 bases and V 5 bases, and 8 bases lay outside the gene matches. The germline V gene encodes CDR1 SGHTA and CDR2 FQGTGA. The CDR3 runs 15 residues. CDR3 loop: CASSIRDRGSYEQYF. For the CDR3, the DNA is TGTGCCAGCAGCATCCGGGACAGGGGATCATACGAGCAGTACTTC.

V is TRBV6-6 and J is TRBJ2-3; D is perhaps TRBD1 (6 bases). With 8 bases removed from V and 4 bases from J, the gap between germline ends came to 19 bases. Germline-derived CDR1 and CDR2 are MNHNY and SVGAGI (reference sequence). CDR3 length equals 15 residues. The CDR3 DNA follows: TGTGCCAGCTTAGTGGTGGGGGCGAGGCCAGATACGCAGTATTTT. As protein: CASLVVGARPDTQYF.

This clone was counted between two and nine times. The chain uses TRBV10-3 and TRBJ2-1; the D gene is possibly TRBD2 (7 bases). Deletions cut 8 bases from V and 5 bases from J, with 19 bases between. The CDR3 totals 15 residues. Per germline, CDR1 ENHRY and CDR2 SYGVKD. This CDR3 is CAIGGGNGLDNEQFF. The CDR3, as DNA: TGTGCCATCGGGGGGGGCAACGGACTAGACAATGAGCAGTTCTTC.